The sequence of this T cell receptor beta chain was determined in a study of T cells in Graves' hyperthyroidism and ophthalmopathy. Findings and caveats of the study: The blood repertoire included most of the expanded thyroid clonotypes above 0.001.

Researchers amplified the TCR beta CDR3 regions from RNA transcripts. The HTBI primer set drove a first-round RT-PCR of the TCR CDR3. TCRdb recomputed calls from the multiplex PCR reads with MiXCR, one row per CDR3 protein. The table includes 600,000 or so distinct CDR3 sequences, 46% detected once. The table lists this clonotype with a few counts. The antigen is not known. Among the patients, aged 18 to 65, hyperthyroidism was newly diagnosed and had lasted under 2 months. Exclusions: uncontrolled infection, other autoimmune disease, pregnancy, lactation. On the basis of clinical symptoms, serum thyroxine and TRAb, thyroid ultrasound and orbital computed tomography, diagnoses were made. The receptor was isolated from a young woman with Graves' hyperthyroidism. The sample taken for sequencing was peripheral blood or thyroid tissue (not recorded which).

The CDR3 sequence is CASSLFLETQYF. The CDR3 DNA is TGTGCCAGCAGCTTATTTCTAGAGACCCAGTACTTC. The chain combines TRBV7-6 with TRBJ2-5; D not resolved. Germline-derived CDR1 and CDR2 are SGHVS and FNYEAQ. V was clipped by 2 bases and J by 4 bases, with 5 bases between them. CDR3 length equals 12 residues.